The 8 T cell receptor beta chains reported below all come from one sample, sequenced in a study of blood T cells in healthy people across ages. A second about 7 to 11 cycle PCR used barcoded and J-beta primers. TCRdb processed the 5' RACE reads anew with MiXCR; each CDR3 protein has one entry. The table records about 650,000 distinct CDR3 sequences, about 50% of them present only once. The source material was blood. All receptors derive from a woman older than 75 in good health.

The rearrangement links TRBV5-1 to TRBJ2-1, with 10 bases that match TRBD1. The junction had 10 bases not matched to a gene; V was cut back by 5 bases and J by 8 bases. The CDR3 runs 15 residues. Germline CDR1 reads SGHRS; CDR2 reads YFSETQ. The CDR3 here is CASRSRTGGLHEQFF. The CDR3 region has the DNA TGCGCCAGCAGATCCAGGACAGGGGGGTTACATGAGCAGTTCTTC. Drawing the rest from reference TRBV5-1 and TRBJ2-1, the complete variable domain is KAGVTQTPRYLIKTRGQQVTLSCSPISGHRSVSWYQQTPGQGLQFLFEYFSETQRNKGNFPGRFSGRQFSNSRSEMNVSTLELGDSALYLCASRSRTGGLHEQFFGPGTRLTVL.

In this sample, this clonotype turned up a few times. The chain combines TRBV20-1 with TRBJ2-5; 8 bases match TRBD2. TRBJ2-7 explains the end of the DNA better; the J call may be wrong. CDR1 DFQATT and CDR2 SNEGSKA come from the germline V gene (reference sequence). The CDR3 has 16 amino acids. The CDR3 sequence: CSARDIRLALTYEQYF. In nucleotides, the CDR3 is TGCAGTGCTAGAGATATCCGACTAGCGCTAACCTACGAGCAGTACTTC.

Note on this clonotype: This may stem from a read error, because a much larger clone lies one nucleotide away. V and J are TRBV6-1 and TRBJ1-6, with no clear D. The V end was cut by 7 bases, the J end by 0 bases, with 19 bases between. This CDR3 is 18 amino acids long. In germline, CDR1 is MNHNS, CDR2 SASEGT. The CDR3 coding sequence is TGTGCCAGCACCCTCACGGAGGGCGGGAGCTCCTATAATTCACCCCTCCACTTT. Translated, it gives CASTLTEGGSSYNSPLHF.

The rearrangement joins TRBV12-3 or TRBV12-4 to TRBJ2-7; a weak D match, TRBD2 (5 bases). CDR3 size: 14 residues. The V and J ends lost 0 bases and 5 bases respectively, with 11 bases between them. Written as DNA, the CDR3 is TGTGCCAGCAGTTTAGCGTCTAGCACGAACGAGCAGTACTTC. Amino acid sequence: CASSLASSTNEQYF.

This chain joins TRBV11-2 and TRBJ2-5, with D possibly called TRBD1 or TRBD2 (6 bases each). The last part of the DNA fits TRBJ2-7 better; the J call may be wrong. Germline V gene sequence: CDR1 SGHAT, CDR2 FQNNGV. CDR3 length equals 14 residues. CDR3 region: CATSNWGAAYEQYF. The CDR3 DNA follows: TGTGCCACCAGTAATTGGGGGGCAGCCTACGAGCAGTACTTC.

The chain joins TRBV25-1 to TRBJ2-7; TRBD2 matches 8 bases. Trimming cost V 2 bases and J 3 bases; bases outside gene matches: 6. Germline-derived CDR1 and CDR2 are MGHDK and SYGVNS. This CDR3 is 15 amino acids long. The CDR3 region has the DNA TGTGCCAGCAGTGAAGTCTGGCGGGGGGACTACGAGCAGTACTTC. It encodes CASSEVWRGDYEQYF.

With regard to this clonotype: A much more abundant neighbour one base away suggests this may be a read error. The CDR3 protein is CAIGGTMGRGRGGYTF. In DNA, the CDR3 is TGTGCCATCGGTGGGACGATGGGCAGGGGGAGAGGTGGCTACACCTTC. The chain couples TRBV10-3 to TRBJ1-2; 7 nucleotides match TRBD1. CDR1 ENHRY and CDR2 SYGVKD come from the germline V gene. The V segment lost 8 bases and the J segment 7 bases; nucleotides outside the gene matches: 19. The CDR3 sequence is 16 residues long.

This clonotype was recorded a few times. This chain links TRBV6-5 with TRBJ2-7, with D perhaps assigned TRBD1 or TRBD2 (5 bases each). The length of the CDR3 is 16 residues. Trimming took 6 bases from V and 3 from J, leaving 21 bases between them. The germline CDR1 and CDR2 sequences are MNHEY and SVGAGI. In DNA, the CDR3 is TGTGCCAGCAGCATCCGGGGCGGTCAGCGCCTCTACGAGCAGTACTTC. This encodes CASSIRGGQRLYEQYF.